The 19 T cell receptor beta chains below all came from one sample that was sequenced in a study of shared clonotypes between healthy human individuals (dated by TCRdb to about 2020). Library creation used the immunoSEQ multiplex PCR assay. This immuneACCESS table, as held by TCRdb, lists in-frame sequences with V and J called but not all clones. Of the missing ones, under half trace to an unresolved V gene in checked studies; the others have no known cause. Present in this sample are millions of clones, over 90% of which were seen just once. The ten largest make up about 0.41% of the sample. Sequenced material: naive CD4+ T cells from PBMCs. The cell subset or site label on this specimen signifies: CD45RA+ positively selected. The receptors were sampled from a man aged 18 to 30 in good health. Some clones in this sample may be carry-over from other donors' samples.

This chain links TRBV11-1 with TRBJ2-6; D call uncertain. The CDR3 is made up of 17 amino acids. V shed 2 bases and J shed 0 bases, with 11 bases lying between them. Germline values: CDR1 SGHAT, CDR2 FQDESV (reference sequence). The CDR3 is CASSLRPRASGANVLTF. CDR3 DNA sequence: TGTGCCAGCAGCTTACGCCCCCGGGCCTCTGGGGCCAACGTCCTGACTTTC.

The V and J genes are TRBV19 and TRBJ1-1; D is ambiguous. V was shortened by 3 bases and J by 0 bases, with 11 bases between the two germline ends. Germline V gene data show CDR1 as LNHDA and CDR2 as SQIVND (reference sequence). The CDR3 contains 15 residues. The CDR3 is CASSISGVMNTEAFF. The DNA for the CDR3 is TGTGCCAGTAGTATTTCGGGAGTTATGAACACTGAAGCTTTCTTT. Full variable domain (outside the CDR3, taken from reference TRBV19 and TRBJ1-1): DGGITQSPKYLFRKEGQNVTLSCEQNLNHDAMYWYRQDPGQGLRLIYYSQIVNDFQKGDIAEGYSVSREKKESFPLTVTSAQKNPTAFYLCASSISGVMNTEAFFGQGTRLTVV.

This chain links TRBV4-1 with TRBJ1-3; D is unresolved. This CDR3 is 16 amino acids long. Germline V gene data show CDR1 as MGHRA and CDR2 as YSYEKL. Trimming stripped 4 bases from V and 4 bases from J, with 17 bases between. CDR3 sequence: CASSRIPPGRGNTIYF. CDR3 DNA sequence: TGCGCCAGCAGCCGAATACCTCCGGGTCGAGGAAACACCATATATTTT.

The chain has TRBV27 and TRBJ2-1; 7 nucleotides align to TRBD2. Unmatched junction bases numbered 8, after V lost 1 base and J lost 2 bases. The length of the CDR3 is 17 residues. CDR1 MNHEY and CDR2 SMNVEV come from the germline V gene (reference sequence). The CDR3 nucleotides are TGTGCCAGCAGTTTATTGGGCGGGAGCAGCACCTACAATGAGCAGTTCTTC. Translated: CASSLLGGSSTYNEQFF.

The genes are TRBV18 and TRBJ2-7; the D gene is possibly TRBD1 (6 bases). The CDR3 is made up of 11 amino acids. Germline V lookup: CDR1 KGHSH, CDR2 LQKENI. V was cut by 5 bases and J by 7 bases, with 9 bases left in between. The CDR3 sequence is CASSNRGEQYF. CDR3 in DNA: TGTGCCAGCTCAAATAGGGGGGAGCAGTACTTC. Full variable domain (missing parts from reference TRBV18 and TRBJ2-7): NAGVMQNPRHLVRRRGQEARLRCSPMKGHSHVYWYRQLPEEGLKFMVYLQKENIIDESGMPKERFSAEFPKEGPSILRIQQVVRGDSAAYFCASSNRGEQYFGPGTRLTVT.

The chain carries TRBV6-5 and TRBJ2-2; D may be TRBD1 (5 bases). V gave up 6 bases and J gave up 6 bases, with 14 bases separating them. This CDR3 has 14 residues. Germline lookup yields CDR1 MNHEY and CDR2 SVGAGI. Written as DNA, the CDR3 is TGTGCCAGCAGCAACGCTCAGGGTTCCGGGGAGCTGTTTTTT. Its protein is CASSNAQGSGELFF.

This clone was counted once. The DNA of the CDR3 is TGTGCCAGCAGCCATGGCAGCCTTCTAGCCAAAAACATTCAGTACTTC. Translating it yields CASSHGSLLAKNIQYF. The genes are TRBV7-8 and TRBJ2-4; D ambiguous. Deletions cut 5 bases from V and 0 bases from J, with 14 bases between. The CDR3 loop spans 16 amino acids. Germline CDR1 is SGHVS and CDR2 is FQNEAQ.

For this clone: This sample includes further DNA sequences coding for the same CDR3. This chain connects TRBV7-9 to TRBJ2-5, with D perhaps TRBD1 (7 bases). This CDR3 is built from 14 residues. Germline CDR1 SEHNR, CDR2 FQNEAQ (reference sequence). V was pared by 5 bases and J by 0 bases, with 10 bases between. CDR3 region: CASSPRGDQETQYF. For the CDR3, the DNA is TGTGCCAGCAGCCCCAGGGGGGACCAAGAGACCCAGTACTTC.

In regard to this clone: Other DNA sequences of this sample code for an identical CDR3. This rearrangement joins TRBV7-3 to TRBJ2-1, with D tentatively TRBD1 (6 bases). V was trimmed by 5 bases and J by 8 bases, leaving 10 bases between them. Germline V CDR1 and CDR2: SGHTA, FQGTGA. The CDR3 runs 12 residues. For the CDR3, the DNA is TGTGCCAGCAGCCCACAGGGTGATGAGCAGTTCTTC. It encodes CASSPQGDEQFF.

The DNA of the CDR3 is TGCGCCAGCAGAGGTGGCGGGAGTGAGTACGAGCAGTACTTC. This codes for CASRGGGSEYEQYF. This chain joins TRBV5-1 and TRBJ2-7; 7 bases fit TRBD2. V shed 5 bases and J 4 bases; nucleotides not matched to a gene: 9. The CDR3 length is 14 residues. Germline values: CDR1 SGHRS, CDR2 YFSETQ.

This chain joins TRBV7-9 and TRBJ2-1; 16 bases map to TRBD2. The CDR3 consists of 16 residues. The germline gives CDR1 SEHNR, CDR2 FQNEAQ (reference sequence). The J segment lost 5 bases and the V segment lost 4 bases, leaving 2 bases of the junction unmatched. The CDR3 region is CASSYGTSGRDNEQFF. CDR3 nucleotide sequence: TGTGCCAGCAGCTACGGGACTAGCGGGAGGGACAATGAGCAGTTCTTC.

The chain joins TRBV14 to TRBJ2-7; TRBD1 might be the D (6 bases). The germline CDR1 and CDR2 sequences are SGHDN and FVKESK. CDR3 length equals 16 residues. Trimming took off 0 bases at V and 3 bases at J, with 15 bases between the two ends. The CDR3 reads CASSQEGRGFVYEQYF. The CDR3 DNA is TGTGCCAGCAGCCAAGAGGGCAGGGGTTTTGTCTACGAGCAGTACTTC.

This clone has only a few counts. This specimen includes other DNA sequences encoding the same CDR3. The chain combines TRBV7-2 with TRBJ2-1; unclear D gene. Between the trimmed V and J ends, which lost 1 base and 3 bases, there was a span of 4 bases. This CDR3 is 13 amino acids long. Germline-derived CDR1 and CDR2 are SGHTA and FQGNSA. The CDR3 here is CASSLDSYNEQFF. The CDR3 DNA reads TGTGCCAGCAGCTTAGACAGCTACAATGAGCAGTTCTTC.

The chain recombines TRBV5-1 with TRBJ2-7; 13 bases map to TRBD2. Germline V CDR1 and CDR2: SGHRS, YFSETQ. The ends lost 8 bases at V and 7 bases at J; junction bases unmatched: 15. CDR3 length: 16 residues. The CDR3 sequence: CASFTGGTSGRGEQYF. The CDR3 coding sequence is TGCGCCAGTTTCACCGGCGGAACTAGCGGGAGGGGTGAGCAGTACTTC.

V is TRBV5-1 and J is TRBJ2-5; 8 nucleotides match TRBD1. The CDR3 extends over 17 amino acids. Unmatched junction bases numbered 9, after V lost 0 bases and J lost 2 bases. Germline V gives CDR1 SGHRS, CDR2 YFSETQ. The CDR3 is CASSLAGGASPQETQYF. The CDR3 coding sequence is TGCGCCAGCAGCTTGGCAGGGGGCGCTTCCCCACAAGAGACCCAGTACTTC.

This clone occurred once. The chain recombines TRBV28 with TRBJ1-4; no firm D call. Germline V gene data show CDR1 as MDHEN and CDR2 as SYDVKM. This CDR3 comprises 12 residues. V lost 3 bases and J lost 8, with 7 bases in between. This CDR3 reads CASSLKVEKLFF. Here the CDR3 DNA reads TGTGCCAGCAGTTTGAAAGTCGAAAAACTGTTTTTT. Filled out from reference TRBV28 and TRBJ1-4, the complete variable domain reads DVKVTQSSRYLVKRTGEKVFLECVQDMDHENMFWYRQDPGLGLRLIYFSYDVKMKEKGDIPEGYSVSREKKERFSLILESASTNQTSMYLCASSLKVEKLFFGSGTQLSVL.

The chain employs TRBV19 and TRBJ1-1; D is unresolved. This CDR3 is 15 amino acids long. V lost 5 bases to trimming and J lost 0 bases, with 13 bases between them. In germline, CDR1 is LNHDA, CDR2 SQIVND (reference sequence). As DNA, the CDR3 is TGTGCCAGTAGTCCGAGAGGGCAGATGAACACTGAAGCTTTCTTT. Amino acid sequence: CASSPRGQMNTEAFF.

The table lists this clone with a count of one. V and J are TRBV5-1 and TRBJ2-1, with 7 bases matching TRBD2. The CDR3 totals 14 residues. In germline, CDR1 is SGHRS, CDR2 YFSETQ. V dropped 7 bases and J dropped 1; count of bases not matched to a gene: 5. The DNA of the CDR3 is TGCGCCAGCGGACCCGGGGGGTCCTACAATGAGCAGTTCTTC. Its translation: CASGPGGSYNEQFF.

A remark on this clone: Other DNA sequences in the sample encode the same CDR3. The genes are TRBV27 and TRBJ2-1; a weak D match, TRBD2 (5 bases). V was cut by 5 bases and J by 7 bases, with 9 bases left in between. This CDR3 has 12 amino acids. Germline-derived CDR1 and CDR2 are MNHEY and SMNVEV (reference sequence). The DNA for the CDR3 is TGTGCCAGCAGTGAGCGGCGGAATGAGCAGTTCTTC. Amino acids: CASSERRNEQFF.